This TCR beta chain was recorded in a study of cytomegalovirus exposure and HLA in healthy donors. Whole-study context: The Caucasian-associated ancestry cluster held under 90% of roughly 370 genotyped donors.

The CDR3 loop spans 14 amino acids. Trimming shortened V by 6 bases and J by 7 bases, and 16 bases separated the two germline ends. Germline V gene data show CDR1 as MDHEN and CDR2 as SYDVKM. Researchers ran the PCR with 60 Vbeta and 13 Jbeta primers. The data were produced by immunoSEQ multiplex PCR, yet TCRdb's version contains in-frame clones alone and is incomplete. Of 150,000 to 200,000 clones in the sample, 72% were seen once. Remarks on this clone: The target antigen is unknown.

Overall study results and limits: Relative to the approximately 700-donor mean, N-insertions were reportedly fewer in an Asian-associated ancestry cluster in a later analysis.

Sequenced input: PBMCs. This TCR derives from a human donor in good health. V and J are TRBV28 and TRBJ1-5; perhaps TRBD1 as D (5 bases). Written as DNA, the CDR3 is TGTGCCAGCAGAAGGGCAGGGAATGACCAGCCCCAGCATTTT. It encodes CASRRAGNDQPQHF.